The subject of this entry is one TCR beta chain. Germline assignment: CDR1 SGHVS and CDR2 FNYEAQ. The V and J ends lost 4 bases and 1 base, in that order; junction bases with no gene match: 7. The CDR3 spans 17 residues. Cohorts were based on clinical histories the participants reported. The sample comes from a study of blood T cell repertoires in COVID-19. Overall study: Italy, Spain and the United States were the sources of the convalescent and acute COVID-19 samples.

In the study's own analysis: Nucleated cell counts were estimated from reference gene primer amplification. Repertoires were generated with immunoSEQ multiplex PCR, while TCRdb's copy carries only in-frame clones and drops some. V and J calls and clone size come straight from that table; D and trimming were deduced from the DNA. Of about 280,000 clones listed, approximately 85% are singletons. The chain is built from TRBV7-6 and TRBJ2-3, with 11 bases that match TRBD2. This receptor was obtained from a woman aged 25 to 39 who had recovered from COVID-19. Sequences were obtained from PBMCs or T cells enriched from blood (not recorded which). The CDR3 region has the DNA TGTGCCAGCAGCTCAGAAGTACTAGCGGGGGGCACAGATACGCAGTATTTT. It specifies CASSSEVLAGGTDTQYF.